This T cell receptor beta chain comes out of a study of vaccination and CD4 T cells after COVID-19. The CDR3 length is 11 residues. The germline V gene encodes CDR1 DFQATT and CDR2 SNEGSKA (reference sequence). The germline V and J ends were trimmed by 0 bases and 10 bases, with 9 bases remaining between them. A note on this clonotype: The antigen is undetermined.

Treatment here: roughly 10-day PBMC culture with coronavirus spike peptide pools or control peptides (ViraFEST assay). Sequencing of DNA taken from cultured CD4+ T cells relied on the Oncomine TCR Beta short-read assay. TCRdb re-called the PCR reads through MiXCR, storing one row per CDR3 protein. The sample contains just under 20,000 distinct CDR3 sequences, approximately 60% of which appear only once. The TCR was taken from a human donor who had recovered from COVID-19. The V call is TRBV20-1, the J call TRBJ1-1, with D unresolved. Sequencing was done on a sample of CD4+ T cells from blood, cultured in vitro. The CDR3 DNA sequence: TGCAGTGCTAGAGATCGAGGCAGAGCTTTCTTT. Protein product: CSARDRGRAFF.